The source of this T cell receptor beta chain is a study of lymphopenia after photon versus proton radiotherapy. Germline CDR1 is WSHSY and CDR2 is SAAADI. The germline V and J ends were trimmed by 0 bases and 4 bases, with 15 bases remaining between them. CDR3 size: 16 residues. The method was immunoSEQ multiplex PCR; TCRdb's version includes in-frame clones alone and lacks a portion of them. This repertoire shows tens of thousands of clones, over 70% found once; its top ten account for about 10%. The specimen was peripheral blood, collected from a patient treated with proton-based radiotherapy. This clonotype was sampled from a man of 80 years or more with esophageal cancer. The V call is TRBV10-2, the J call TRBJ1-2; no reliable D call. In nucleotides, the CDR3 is TGCGCCAGCAGTGAGTCGGACGGGCGTTCTGGCTATGGCTACACCTTC. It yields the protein CASSESDGRSGYGYTF.